Presented here are 2 T cell receptor beta chains from one specimen sequenced in a study of regulatory T cells in long-lasting Graves disease (dated by TCRdb to the early 2020s). The time point label here, explained by the study, means: newly diagnosed GD, antithyroid drugs for less than 3 months. For both TCR sequencing and RNA sequencing, RNA was extracted from PBMCs in TRIzol. Library prep was done by multiplex PCR. Sequencing instrument: Illumina HiSeq 4000. CDR3 regions were amplified by Arm-PCR with iRepertoire HTBI primers to construct TCR beta libraries. TCRdb passed the public sequencing reads through fastp at Q25 and MiXCR, retaining productive beta sequences. Every CDR3 protein is listed once, alongside the most common genes and DNA of its rows. The sample data list approximately 540,000 distinct CDR3 sequences, and more than 10% of these were observed just once. Roughly 8.9% of the sample belongs to the ten largest clones.

Separately, the same data were catalogued under a study of T cells in Graves' hyperthyroidism and ophthalmopathy.

This specimen was peripheral blood mononuclear cells (PBMCs), taken at new diagnosis, from a patient treated with antithyroid drugs. All receptors come from a young woman with Graves disease. Donor details come from another sample of the same person, matched by shared clones.

There are a few counts of this clonotype. A much larger clone sits a single nucleotide away, making a read error possible. The genes are TRBV28 and TRBJ2-1; D gene uncertain. The CDR3 contains 15 residues. Germline V gene sequence: CDR1 MDHEN, CDR2 SYDVKM. The CDR3 coding sequence is TGTGCCAGCAGAATCAAGAGAGAAACCTACAATGAGCAGTCCTTC. Translation gives CASRIKRETYNEQSF. Based on the CDR3 plus reference TRBV28 and TRBJ2-1, the full variable domain is DVKVTQSSRYLVKRTGEKVFLECVQDMDHENMFWYRQDPGLGLRLIYFSYDVKMKEKGDIPEGYSVSREKKERFSLILESASTNQTSMYLCASRIKRETYNEQSFGPGTRLTVL.

This clonotype was seen repeatedly, ten times or more. This chain uses TRBV6-1 with TRBJ2-7; D perhaps matches TRBD1 (5 bases). V was cut by 3 bases and J by 2 bases, with 8 bases left in between. This CDR3 contains 13 residues. Germline CDR1 MNHNS, CDR2 SASEGT. CDR3 sequence (DNA): TGTGCCAGCAGTGACAGGGATCCCTACGAGCAGTACTTC. It specifies CASSDRDPYEQYF.